This T cell receptor beta chain comes out of a study of cytomegalovirus exposure and HLA in healthy donors. Turning to the study itself: Early released data had about 80 million unique TCRs, all coming from HLA-typed donors. Notes on the study in general: In an earlier analysis, most TCR beta V segments were productive about 87% or about 30% of the time.

Remarks on this clone: Its antigen is as yet unknown.

PCR was performed using 60 Vbeta and 13 Jbeta primers. Per the authors' pipeline: A later analysis tallied 80 million or so unique TCR beta chains, around 11 million of them shared. The assay was immunoSEQ multiplex PCR, and TCRdb's table has in-frame clones only and misses some. V, J and clone size derive from that table, while D and trimming were established from the DNA sequence. Here the sample spans 88,000 or so clones, 62% being singletons. All the people who gave samples were healthy bone marrow donors. The CDR3 sequence is 17 residues long. CDR1 is ENHRY and CDR2 is SYGVKD in the germline V gene. Between the trimmed V and J ends, which lost 0 bases and 3 bases, there was a span of 15 bases.

The chain is built from TRBV10-3 and TRBJ1-5; D might be TRBD1 (6 bases). The source is a male donor in good health and CMV-seropositive. Sequencing was done on a sample of PBMCs. DNA of the CDR3: TGTGCCATCAGTGAGTCTTATCTGACAGGTCCCAATCAGCCCCAGCATTTT. Its protein is CAISESYLTGPNQPQHF.